One and the same sample provided the 14 T cell receptor beta chains below, sequenced in a study of identical twins. TCRdb fed the 5' RACE reads into MiXCR, producing one record per CDR3 protein. The table shows about 490,000 distinct CDR3 sequences, with around 15% occurring only once. The same sample was also studied in work on yellow fever vaccine responses in identical twins.

Sequencing was done on a sample of CD4+ T cells sorted from blood. The receptors were sampled from a woman between 18 and 29 years old in good health.

The chain is built from TRBV4-1 and TRBJ1-1; no definite D call. Trimming stripped 0 bases from V and 3 bases from J, with 17 bases between. Germline-derived CDR1 and CDR2 are MGHRA and YSYEKL. There are 17 residues in the CDR3. CDR3 protein: CASSQEGVHPRDTEAFF. The CDR3 nucleotides read TGCGCCAGCAGCCAAGAAGGAGTACATCCGCGGGACACTGAAGCTTTCTTT.

This chain joins TRBV4-1 and TRBJ2-5, with D hard to call. This CDR3 has 14 amino acids. V lost 2 bases, J lost 4 bases, and 11 bases lay in between. Germline CDR1 MGHRA, CDR2 YSYEKL. The CDR3 bases are TGCGCCAGCAGCCAAAGGACGGCCATAGAGACCCAGTACTTC. This encodes CASSQRTAIETQYF.

In this sample, this clonotype turned up a few times. The V and J genes are TRBV28 and TRBJ2-7; 14 positions match TRBD2. Trimming cost V 5 bases and J 6 bases; bases outside gene matches: 6. Germline CDR1 MDHEN, CDR2 SYDVKM. This CDR3 is 15 amino acids long. DNA of the CDR3: TGTGCCAGCAGTCCGGGACTAGCGGGAGTAAGCGAGCAGTACTTC. Translation gives CASSPGLAGVSEQYF.

This clonotype was recorded a few times. The V and J genes are TRBV6-5 and TRBJ2-5; 14 bases line up with TRBD2. The trim removed 4 bases at V and 1 base at J, leaving 2 bases unmatched. Germline CDR1 reads MNHEY; CDR2 reads SVGAGI. The CDR3 is 16 residues long. The CDR3 DNA reads TGTGCCAGCAGTTCCGGGACTAGCGGGAGCCAAGAGACCCAGTACTTC. Translated: CASSSGTSGSQETQYF.

The rearrangement uses TRBV5-1 and TRBJ2-4, with 9 bases aligning to TRBD2. V lost 1 base, J lost 9 bases, and 8 bases stayed unmatched. Germline V gene lookup returns CDR1 SGHRS and CDR2 YFSETQ. CDR3 size: 15 residues. CDR3 DNA: TGCGCCAGCAGCTTGTTGGCGGGAGGGCCGGGCATTCAGTACTTC. Protein sequence: CASSLLAGGPGIQYF.

V and J are TRBV12-3 or TRBV12-4 and TRBJ2-1; 9 nucleotides match TRBD2. The CDR3 has 15 amino acids. With V trimmed by 7 bases and J by 4 bases, 8 bases remained unmatched. The CDR3 DNA follows: TGTGCCAGCACCTATAGCGGGAGAGGGTACAATGAGCAGTTCTTC. It is translated as CASTYSGRGYNEQFF.

In this sample, this clonotype turned up many times. The chain is built from TRBV5-6 and TRBJ2-7, with D perhaps TRBD1 (6 bases). Per the germline V gene, CDR1 is SGHDT and CDR2 is YYEEEE. The V and J ends lost 2 bases and 7 bases respectively, with 19 bases between them. The CDR3 runs to 15 residues. The CDR3 DNA reads TGTGCCAGCAGCTTAGGGGACACCCTTCCTCAGGAGCAGTACGTC. Its translation: CASSLGDTLPQEQYV.

This chain connects TRBV10-3 to TRBJ1-2, with TRBD1 as a possible D gene (5 bases). This CDR3 contains 11 residues. Trimming removed 11 bases from V and 2 bases from J, with 9 bases in between. The germline gives CDR1 ENHRY, CDR2 SYGVKD. The CDR3 DNA sequence: TGTGCCGTGGGGGACAACTATGGCTACACCTTC. It translates to CAVGDNYGYTF.

This chain uses TRBV6-2 or TRBV6-3 with TRBJ2-7; possibly TRBD2 for D (5 bases). The CDR3 length is 14 residues. Per the germline V gene, CDR1 is MNHEY and CDR2 is SVGEGT. With 4 bases removed from V and 3 bases from J, the gap between germline ends came to 13 bases. The CDR3 region has the DNA TGTGCCAGCAGTTCCCTCGGGGTTGGCTACGAGCAGTACGTC. As protein: CASSSLGVGYEQYV.

This clonotype showed up just a few times. The V gene is TRBV12-3 or TRBV12-4, the J gene TRBJ2-3, with D maybe TRBD1 (6 bases). The ends were cut back, 1 base at V and 1 base at J, with 9 bases in the middle. This CDR3 region has 15 residues. CDR3: CASSLGGTRTDTQYF. The CDR3 DNA reads as TGTGCCAGCAGTTTAGGGGGGACACGCACAGATACGCAGTATTTT.

The genes are TRBV20-1 and TRBJ1-6, with D possibly TRBD1 on 5 matching bases. Trimming removed 3 bases from V and 4 bases from J, with 16 bases in between. Germline V gene data show CDR1 as DFQATT and CDR2 as SNEGSKA (reference sequence). This CDR3 is 16 amino acids long. The CDR3 sequence is CSARGPGNLYNSPLHF. In nucleotides, the CDR3 is TGCAGTGCTAGGGGGCCAGGGAACCTTTATAATTCACCCCTCCACTTT.

This clonotype showed up just a few times. The V call is TRBV28, the J call TRBJ1-5; tentative D call: TRBD1 (5 bases). This CDR3 contains 17 residues. Trimming pared 1 base from V and 0 bases from J, leaving 13 bases between. The germline V gene encodes CDR1 MDHEN and CDR2 SYDVKM. The CDR3 sequence is CASSLSGRGYSNQPQHF. The CDR3 DNA sequence: TGTGCCAGCAGTTTATCCGGGAGGGGTTATAGCAATCAGCCCCAGCATTTT.

The chain employs TRBV11-1 and TRBJ2-3, with D possibly matching TRBD1 (6 bases). Germline CDR1 is SGHAT and CDR2 is FQDESV (reference sequence). V lost 0 bases and J 6 bases, leaving 13 bases between the germline ends. The CDR3 extends over 15 amino acids. The CDR3 nucleotides read TGTGCCAGCAGCTTAGCAGGGGGATGGTTGGATACGCAGTATTTT. Its protein product is CASSLAGGWLDTQYF.

J is TRBJ1-5 and V is TRBV12-3 or TRBV12-4; no definite D call. Trimming pared 4 bases from V and 0 bases from J, leaving 10 bases between. The CDR3 has 15 amino acids. CDR3: CASSSGTPSNQPQHF. As DNA, the CDR3 is TGTGCCAGCAGTTCCGGTACACCTAGCAATCAGCCCCAGCATTTT.